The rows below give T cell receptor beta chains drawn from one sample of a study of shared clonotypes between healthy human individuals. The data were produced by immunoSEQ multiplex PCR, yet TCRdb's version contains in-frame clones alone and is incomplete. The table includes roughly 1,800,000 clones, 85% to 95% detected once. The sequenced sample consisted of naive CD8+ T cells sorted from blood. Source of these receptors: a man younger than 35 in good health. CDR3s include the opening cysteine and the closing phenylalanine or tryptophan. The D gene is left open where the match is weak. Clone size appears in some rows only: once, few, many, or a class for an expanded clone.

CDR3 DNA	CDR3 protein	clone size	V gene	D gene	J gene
TGCAGCGTTGTCAGGGCTAACTATGGCTACACCTTC	CSVVRANYGYTF	.	TRBV29-1	.	TRBJ1-2
TGTGCCAGCAGTTACTCGCAGGGGGCCGCTGAAGCTTTCTTT	CASSYSQGAAEAFF	.	TRBV6-5	TRBD1	TRBJ1-1
TGTGCCAGCACCGCCTTGGGACTTTCTGATACGCAGTATTTT	CASTALGLSDTQYF	.	TRBV28	.	TRBJ2-3
TGTGCCAGCGCAGTGACAGGACACACCGGGGAGCTGTTTTTT	CASAVTGHTGELFF	.	TRBV2	.	TRBJ2-2
TGTGCCAGCAGCGAATTCAGGGTCCCTCGGGTTAGAGACGGCTACACCTTC	CASSEFRVPRVRDGYTF	.	TRBV14	.	TRBJ1-2
TGTGCCAGCAGTGACTCTAGCGGACCCTACAATGAGCAGTTCTTC	CASSDSSGPYNEQFF	.	TRBV27	TRBD2	TRBJ2-1
TGTGCCAGCAGCGTAGTAGGCGGATACACCGGGGAGCTGTTTTTT	CASSVVGGYTGELFF	few	TRBV9	.	TRBJ2-2
TGCGCCAGCAGCCAAGAGGGTTTGACAGGGGGGGACACTGAAGCTTTCTTT	CASSQEGLTGGDTEAFF	.	TRBV4-3	TRBD1	TRBJ1-1
TGCGCCAGCAGCCAAGTAGGTCTGCGGGAGTCTGGCTACGAGCAGTACTTC	CASSQVGLRESGYEQYF	few	TRBV4-1	TRBD2	TRBJ2-7
TGTGCCAGCAGCCCAACTCCGGGACAGGTGACCTACGAGCAGTACTTC	CASSPTPGQVTYEQYF	.	TRBV9	TRBD1	TRBJ2-7
TGTGCCAGCAGCCCGACAGGGCGCGAGCAGTACTTC	CASSPTGREQYF	few	TRBV9	TRBD1	TRBJ2-7
TGTGCCAGCAGTGACCCGCTATTGGGACTAGCAACAGATACGCAGTATTTT	CASSDPLLGLATDTQYF	.	TRBV6-1	TRBD2	TRBJ2-3
TGTGCCAGCAGTGAAACGGGCAGGGTAACAGATACGCAGTATTTT	CASSETGRVTDTQYF	.	TRBV6-1	.	TRBJ2-3
TGCGCCAGCAGCCAAATCGGGACAGATCCTGGCTACACCTTC	CASSQIGTDPGYTF	.	TRBV4-1	TRBD1	TRBJ1-2
TGCGCCAGCAGCCAAGGGGACCTCCCTTCCTACGAGCAGTACTTC	CASSQGDLPSYEQYF	.	TRBV4-3	.	TRBJ2-7
TGTGCCAGCAGTTTGACCGTAGCGGCCTCCTACAATGAGCAGTTCTTC	CASSLTVAASYNEQFF	once	TRBV27	.	TRBJ2-1
TGTGCCAGCAGCTTGGGGGCCATCAGCGAGCAGAACTTC	CASSLGAISEQNF	once	TRBV13	.	TRBJ2-7
TGTGCCAGCAGCTCCCCGGGACAGGGGGTAGACGAGCAGTACTTC	CASSSPGQGVDEQYF	.	TRBV5-4	TRBD1	TRBJ2-7
TGTGCCAGCAGTTCAATGGAGGAGGGCCTCTACGAGCAGTACTTC	CASSSMEEGLYEQYF	.	TRBV6-5	.	TRBJ2-7
TGTGCCAGCAGCTTAAAGGGGCTAGCGGGGGAGGAATGGACAGATACGCAGTATTTT	CASSLKGLAGEEWTDTQYF	once	TRBV7-8	TRBD2	TRBJ2-3
TGTGCCAGCAGCTCAGGGACGGCCTACGAGCAGTACTTC	CASSSGTAYEQYF	.	TRBV11-3	.	TRBJ2-7
TGTGCCAGCAGCCGGACTAGCGGGAGAAATGAGCAGTTCTTC	CASSRTSGRNEQFF	once	TRBV6-5	TRBD2	TRBJ2-1
TGTGCCAGCAGCCCCAACCCGGGACAGGGTTTTACTAACTATGGCTACACCTTC	CASSPNPGQGFTNYGYTF	.	TRBV9	TRBD1	TRBJ1-2
TGTGCCAGCAGTAGGGACAACTCCTACGAGCAGTACTTC	CASSRDNSYEQYF	.	TRBV6-6	.	TRBJ2-7